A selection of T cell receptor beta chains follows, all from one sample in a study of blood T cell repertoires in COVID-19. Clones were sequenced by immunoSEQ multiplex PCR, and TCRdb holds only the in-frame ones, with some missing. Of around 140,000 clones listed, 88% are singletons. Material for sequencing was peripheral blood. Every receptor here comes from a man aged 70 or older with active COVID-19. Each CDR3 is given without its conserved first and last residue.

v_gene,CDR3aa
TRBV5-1,ASSLATGFSYNSPLH
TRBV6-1,ASSGSSGGYTDTQY
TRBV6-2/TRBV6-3,ASSPTTGAKNIQY
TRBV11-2,ASRSGLRSYNEQF
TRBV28,ASSSRDEQY
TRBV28,ASSFYDNEQY
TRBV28,ASSLSGGPNYGYT
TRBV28,ATGQGVTGELF
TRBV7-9,ASSLDYSGANVLT
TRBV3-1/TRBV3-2,ASSLGRGLSYEQY
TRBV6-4,ASSRTQPGGNIQY
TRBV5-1,ASSLAAMPSGYEQY
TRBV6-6,ASRTSGSWETQY
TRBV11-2,ASSLDLRRSGEQF
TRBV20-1,SPSPNPTSGRTYEQF
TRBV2,ASSGWTGSF
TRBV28,ASRAAGTSGNEQF
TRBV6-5,ASTGGVIYEQY
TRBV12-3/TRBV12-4,ASSWTSRGNT
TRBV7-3,ASSLRSGTSGITDTQY
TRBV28,ASSLAGQGAGIQY
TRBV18,ASSPSKGTEAF
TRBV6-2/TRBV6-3,ASSRRDYGYT
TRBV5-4,ASSSGLAAYNEQF
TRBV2,ARETGVRTDTQY
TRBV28,ASSRGGNLAGNTIY
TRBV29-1,SVRDRENQPQH
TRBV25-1,ASSSRDRLYEQY
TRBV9,ASSVEGGEKLF
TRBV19,ASSLLSYSNQPQH
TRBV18,ASSGQDSYEQY
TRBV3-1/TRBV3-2,ASSPGEDGYT
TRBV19,ASSNRAGEKLF
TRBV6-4,ASSELAHSTDTQY
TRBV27,ASSFTGNTGELF
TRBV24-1,ATSDSGVEGYGYT
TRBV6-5,ASWDRPYEQY
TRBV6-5,ASSRQQGGEQY
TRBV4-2,ASSQDLFSGSSGELF
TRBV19,ASSAISRGSYEQY
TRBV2,ASLPERGQGYGYT
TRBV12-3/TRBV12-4,ASSARSGQPQH
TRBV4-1,ASSQPGQGINGYT
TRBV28,ASRRGRGRGGYGYT
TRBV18,ASSPEWSNSPLH
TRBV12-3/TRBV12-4,ASSPDNQPQH